This TCR beta chain was recovered during a study of early T cells in non-severe SARS-CoV-2 infection. Study overall: RNA in bulk from unsorted whole blood was sequenced, and chains were unpaired.

TCRdb called the 5' RACE reads again in MiXCR, with one record for every CDR3 protein. The repertoire holds around 84,000 distinct CDR3 sequences, less than 11% seen once, with just over 8% in the top ten. Trimming pared 0 bases from V and 4 bases from J, leaving 3 bases between. Germline CDR1 reads SGHDN; CDR2 reads FVKESK. The CDR3 length is 12 residues. The starting material was whole blood, obtained at baseline. The chain has TRBV14 and TRBJ2-5; D remains unclear. The receptor was isolated from an adult who was a healthcare worker with PCR-confirmed SARS-CoV-2 infection or an uninfected control (not recorded which). The CDR3 region has the DNA TGTGCCAGCAGCCAAGAAATAGAGACCCAGTACTTC. Translating it yields CASSQEIETQYF. Looking up the rest from reference TRBV14 and TRBJ2-5 gives the full variable domain: EAGVTQFPSHSVIEKGQTVTLRCDPISGHDNLYWYRRVMGKEIKFLLHFVKESKQDESGMPNNRFLAERTGGTYSTLKVQPAELEDSGVYFCASSQEIETQYFGPGTRLLVL.